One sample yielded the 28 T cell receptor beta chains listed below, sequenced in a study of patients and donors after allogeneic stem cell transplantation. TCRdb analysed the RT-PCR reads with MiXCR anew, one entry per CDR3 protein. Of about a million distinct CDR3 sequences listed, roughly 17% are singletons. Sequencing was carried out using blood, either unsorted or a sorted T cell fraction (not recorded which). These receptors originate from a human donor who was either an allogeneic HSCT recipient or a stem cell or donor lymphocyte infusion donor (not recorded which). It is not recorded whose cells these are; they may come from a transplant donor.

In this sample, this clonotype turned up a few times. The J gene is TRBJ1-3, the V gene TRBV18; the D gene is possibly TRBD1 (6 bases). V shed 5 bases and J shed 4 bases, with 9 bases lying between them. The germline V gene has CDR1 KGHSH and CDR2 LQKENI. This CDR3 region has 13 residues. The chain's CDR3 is CASSTDRGNTIYF. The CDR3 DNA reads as TGTGCCAGCTCAACAGACAGGGGAAACACCATATATTTT.

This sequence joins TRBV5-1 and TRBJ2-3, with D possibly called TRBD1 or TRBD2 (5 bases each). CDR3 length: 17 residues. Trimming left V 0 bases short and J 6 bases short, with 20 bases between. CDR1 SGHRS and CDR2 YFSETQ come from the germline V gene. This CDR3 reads CASSLGPTGGGTDTQYF. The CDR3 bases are TGCGCCAGCAGCTTGGGCCCCACAGGAGGAGGAACGGATACGCAGTATTTT.

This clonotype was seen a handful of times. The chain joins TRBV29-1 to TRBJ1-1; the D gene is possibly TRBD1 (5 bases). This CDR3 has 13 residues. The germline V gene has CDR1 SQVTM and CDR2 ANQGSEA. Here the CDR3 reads CSAGPQGNTEAFF. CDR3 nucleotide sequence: TGCAGTGCCGGGCCCCAGGGAAACACTGAAGCTTTCTTT.

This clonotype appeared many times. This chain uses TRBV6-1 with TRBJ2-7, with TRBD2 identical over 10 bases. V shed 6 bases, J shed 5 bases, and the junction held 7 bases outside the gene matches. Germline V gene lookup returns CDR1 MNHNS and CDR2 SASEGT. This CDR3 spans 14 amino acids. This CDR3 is CASSKGLAYNEQYF. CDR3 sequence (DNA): TGTGCCAGCAGCAAGGGACTAGCGTATAACGAGCAGTACTTC.

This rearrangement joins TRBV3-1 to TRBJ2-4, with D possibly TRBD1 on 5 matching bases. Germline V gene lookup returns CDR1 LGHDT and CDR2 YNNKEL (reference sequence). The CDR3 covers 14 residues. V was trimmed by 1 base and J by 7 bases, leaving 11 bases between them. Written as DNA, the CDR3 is TGTGCCAGCAGCCAAGGGCAGGGTTGGAACATTCAGTACTTC. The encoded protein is CASSQGQGWNIQYF.

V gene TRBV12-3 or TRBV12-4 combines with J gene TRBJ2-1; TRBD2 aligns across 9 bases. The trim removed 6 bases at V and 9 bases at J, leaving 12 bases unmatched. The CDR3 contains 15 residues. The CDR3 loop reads CASSRGGADVGEQFF. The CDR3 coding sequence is TGTGCCAGCAGCCGCGGGGGGGCCGATGTGGGTGAGCAGTTCTTC.

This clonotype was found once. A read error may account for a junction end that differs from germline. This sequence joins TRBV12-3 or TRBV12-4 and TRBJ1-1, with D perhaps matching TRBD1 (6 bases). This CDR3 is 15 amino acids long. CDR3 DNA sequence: TGTGCCAGCAGTTCGTACAGGGACGGGGACACTGTAGCTTTCTTT. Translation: CASSSYRDGDTVAFF.

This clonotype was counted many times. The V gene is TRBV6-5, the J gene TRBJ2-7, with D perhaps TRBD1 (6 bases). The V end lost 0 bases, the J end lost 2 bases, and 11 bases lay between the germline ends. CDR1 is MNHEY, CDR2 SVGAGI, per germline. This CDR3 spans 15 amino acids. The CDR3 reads CASSYSSRGPYEQYF. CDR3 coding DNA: TGTGCCAGCAGTTACTCGTCCAGGGGCCCCTACGAGCAGTACTTC.

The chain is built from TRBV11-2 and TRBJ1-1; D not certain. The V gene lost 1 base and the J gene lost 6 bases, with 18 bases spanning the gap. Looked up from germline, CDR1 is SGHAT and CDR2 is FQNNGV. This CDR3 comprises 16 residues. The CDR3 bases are TGTGCCAGCAGCTTAGGGGTCAGTTTGCTGTGGGCTGAAGCTTTCTTT. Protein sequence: CASSLGVSLLWAEAFF. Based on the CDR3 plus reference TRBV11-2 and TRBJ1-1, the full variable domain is EAGVAQSPRYKIIEKRQSVAFWCNPISGHATLYWYQQILGQGPKLLIQFQNNGVVDDSQLPKDRFSAERLKGVDSTLKIQPAKLEDSAVYLCASSLGVSLLWAEAFFGQGTRLTVV.

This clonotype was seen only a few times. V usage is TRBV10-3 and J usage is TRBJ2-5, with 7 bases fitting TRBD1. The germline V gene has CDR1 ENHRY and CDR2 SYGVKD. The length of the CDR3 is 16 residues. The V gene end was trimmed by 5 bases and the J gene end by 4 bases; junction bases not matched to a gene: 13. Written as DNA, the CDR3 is TGTGCCATCAGTCCACGACAGGGCGCTGCGGTAGAGACCCAGTACTTC. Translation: CAISPRQGAAVETQYF.

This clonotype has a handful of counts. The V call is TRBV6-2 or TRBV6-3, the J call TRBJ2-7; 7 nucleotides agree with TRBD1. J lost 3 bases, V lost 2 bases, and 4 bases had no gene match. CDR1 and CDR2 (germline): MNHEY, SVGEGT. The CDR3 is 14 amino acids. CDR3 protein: CASSYGQDYYEQYF. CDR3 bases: TGTGCCAGCAGTTACGGACAGGATTACTACGAGCAGTACTTC.

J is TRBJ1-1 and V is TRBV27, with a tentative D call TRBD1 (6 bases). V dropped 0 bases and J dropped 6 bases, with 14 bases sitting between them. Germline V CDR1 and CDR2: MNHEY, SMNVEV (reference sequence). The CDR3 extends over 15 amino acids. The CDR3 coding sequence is TGTGCCAGCAGTTTATCGCGAACAGGGAAGGCTGAAGCTTTCTTT. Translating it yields CASSLSRTGKAEAFF.

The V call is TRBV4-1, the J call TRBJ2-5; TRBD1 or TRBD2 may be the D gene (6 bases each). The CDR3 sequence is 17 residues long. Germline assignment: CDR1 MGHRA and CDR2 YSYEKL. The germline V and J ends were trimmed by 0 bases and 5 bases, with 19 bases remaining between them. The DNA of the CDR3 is TGCGCCAGCAGCCAAGATTGGGGGGCTGGGTTCGGGGAGACCCAGTACTTC. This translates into CASSQDWGAGFGETQYF.

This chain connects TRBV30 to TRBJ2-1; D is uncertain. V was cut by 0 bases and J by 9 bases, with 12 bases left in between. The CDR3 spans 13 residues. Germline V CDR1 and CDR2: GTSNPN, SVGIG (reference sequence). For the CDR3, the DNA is TGTGCCTGGAGTGTCTCTAGTTGGGGTGAGCAGTTCTTC. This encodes CAWSVSSWGEQFF.

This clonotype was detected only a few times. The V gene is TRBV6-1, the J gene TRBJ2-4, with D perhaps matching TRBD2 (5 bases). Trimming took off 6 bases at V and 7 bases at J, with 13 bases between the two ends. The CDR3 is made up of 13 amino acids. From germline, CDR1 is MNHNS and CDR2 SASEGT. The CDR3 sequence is CASSTLSGNIQYF. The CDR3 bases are TGTGCCAGCAGCACTCTCAGCGGCAACATTCAGTACTTC.

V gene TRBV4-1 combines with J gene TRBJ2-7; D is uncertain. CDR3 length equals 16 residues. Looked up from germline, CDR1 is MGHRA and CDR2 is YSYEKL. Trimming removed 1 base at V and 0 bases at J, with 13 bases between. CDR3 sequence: CASSQALARPSYEQYF. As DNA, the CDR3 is TGCGCCAGCAGCCAAGCATTAGCACGGCCCTCCTACGAGCAGTACTTC.

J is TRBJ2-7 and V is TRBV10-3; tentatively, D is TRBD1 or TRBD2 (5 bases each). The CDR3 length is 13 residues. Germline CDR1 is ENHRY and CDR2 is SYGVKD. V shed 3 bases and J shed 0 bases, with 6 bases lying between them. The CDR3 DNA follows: TGTGCCATCAGTGAAGGGACCTCCTACGAGCAGTACTTC. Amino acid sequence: CAISEGTSYEQYF.

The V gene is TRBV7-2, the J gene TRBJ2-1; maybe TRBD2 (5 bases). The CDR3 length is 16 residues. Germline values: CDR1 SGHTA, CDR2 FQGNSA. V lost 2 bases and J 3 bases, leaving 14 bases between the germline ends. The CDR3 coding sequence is TGTGCCAGCAGCTTATCAGCCCCTGCGGGCTACAATGAGCAGTTCTTC. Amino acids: CASSLSAPAGYNEQFF.

The CDR3 coding sequence is TGCAGTGCTAGAGTAGGTACGGGGGTGGAGAATGAGCAGTTCTTC. Protein sequence: CSARVGTGVENEQFF. The genes are TRBV20-1 and TRBJ2-1, with D possibly being TRBD2 (6 bases). Germline V gene data show CDR1 as DFQATT and CDR2 as SNEGSKA (reference sequence). Between the trimmed V and J ends, which lost 1 base and 7 bases, there was a span of 17 bases. This CDR3 has 15 residues.

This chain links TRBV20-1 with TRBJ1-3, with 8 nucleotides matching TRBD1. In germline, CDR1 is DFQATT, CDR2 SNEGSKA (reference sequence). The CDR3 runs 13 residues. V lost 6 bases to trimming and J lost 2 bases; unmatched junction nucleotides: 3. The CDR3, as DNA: TGCAGTGCACCGGACAGGGCTGGAAACACCATATATTTT. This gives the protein CSAPDRAGNTIYF.

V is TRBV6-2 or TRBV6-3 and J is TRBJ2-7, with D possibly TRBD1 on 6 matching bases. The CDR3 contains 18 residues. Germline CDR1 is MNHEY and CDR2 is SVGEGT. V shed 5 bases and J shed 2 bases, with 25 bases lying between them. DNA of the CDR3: TGTGCCAGCAGTACTACTGTCCCGGGACACCTCCGAGCCTACGAGCAGTACTTC. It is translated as CASSTTVPGHLRAYEQYF.

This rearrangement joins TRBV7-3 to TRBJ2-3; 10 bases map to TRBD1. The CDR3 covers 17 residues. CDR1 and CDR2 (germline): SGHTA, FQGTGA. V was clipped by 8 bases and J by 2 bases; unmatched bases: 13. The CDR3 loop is CASAPLGTGEFTDTQYF. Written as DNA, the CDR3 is TGTGCCAGCGCTCCCCTTGGGACAGGGGAATTCACAGATACGCAGTATTTT.

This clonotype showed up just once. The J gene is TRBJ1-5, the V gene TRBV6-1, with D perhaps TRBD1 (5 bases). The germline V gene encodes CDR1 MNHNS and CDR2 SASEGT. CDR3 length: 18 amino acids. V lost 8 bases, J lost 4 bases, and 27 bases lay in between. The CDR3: CASGGSRVALEMNQPQHF. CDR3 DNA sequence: TGTGCCAGCGGGGGTTCCAGGGTAGCGTTGGAAATGAATCAGCCCCAGCATTTT.

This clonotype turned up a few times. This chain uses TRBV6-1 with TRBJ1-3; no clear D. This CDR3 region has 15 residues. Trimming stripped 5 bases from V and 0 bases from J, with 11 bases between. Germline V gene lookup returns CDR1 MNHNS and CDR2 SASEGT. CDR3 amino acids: CASSPGPSSGNTIYF. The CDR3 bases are TGTGCCAGCAGTCCCGGTCCGAGCTCTGGAAACACCATATATTTT.

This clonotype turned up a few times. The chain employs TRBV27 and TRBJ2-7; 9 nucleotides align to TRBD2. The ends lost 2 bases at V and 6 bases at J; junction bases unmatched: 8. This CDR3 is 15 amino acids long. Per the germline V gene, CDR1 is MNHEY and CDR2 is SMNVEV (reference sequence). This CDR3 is CASSLSGTSPIEQYF. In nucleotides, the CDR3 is TGTGCCAGCAGTTTAAGCGGGACTAGCCCTATCGAGCAGTACTTC.

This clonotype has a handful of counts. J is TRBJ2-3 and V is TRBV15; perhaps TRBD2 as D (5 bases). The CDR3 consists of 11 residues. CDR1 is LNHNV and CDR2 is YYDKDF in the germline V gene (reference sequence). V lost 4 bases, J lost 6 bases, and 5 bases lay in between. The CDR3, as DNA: TGTGCCACCAGCACGGGGGATACGCAGTATTTT. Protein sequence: CATSTGDTQYF.

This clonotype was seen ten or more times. For the CDR3, the DNA is TGTGCCACATCCCAGCGGGACACTGAAGCTTTCTTT. Its protein product is CATSQRDTEAFF. The chain carries TRBV10-3 and TRBJ1-1; D remains ambiguous. Germline CDR1 ENHRY, CDR2 SYGVKD. Trimming took off 10 bases at V and 3 bases at J, with 12 bases between the two ends. The CDR3 is 12 amino acids.

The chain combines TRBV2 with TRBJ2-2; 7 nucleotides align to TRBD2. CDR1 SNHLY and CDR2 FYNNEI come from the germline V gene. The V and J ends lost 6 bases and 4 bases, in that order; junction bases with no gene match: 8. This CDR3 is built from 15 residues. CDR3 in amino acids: CASRGGGRGTGELFF. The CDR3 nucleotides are TGTGCCAGCAGAGGCGGGGGTCGTGGCACCGGGGAGCTGTTTTTT.